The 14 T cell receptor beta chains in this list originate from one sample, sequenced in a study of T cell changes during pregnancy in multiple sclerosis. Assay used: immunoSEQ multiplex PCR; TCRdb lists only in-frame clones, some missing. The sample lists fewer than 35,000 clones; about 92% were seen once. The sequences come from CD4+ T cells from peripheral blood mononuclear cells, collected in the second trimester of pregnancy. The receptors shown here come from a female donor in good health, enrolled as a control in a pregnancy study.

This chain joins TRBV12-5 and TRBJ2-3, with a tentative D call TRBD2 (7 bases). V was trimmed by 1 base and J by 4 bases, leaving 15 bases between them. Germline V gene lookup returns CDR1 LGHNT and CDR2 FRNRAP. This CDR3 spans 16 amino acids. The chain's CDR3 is CASGLGNGGRSDTQYF. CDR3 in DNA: TGTGCTAGTGGTTTGGGGAACGGGGGGCGGTCAGATACGCAGTATTTT. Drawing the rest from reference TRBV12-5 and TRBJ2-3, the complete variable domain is DARVTQTPRHKVTEMGQEVTMRCQPILGHNTVFWYRQTMMQGLELLAYFRNRAPLDDSGMPKDRFSAEMPDATLATLKIQPSEPRDSAVYFCASGLGNGGRSDTQYFGPGTRLTVL.

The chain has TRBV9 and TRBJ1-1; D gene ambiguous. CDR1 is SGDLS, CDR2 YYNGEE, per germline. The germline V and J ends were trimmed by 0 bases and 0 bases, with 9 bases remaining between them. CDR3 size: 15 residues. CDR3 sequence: CASSVGWQMNTEAFF. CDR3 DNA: TGTGCCAGCAGCGTAGGATGGCAGATGAACACTGAAGCTTTCTTT.

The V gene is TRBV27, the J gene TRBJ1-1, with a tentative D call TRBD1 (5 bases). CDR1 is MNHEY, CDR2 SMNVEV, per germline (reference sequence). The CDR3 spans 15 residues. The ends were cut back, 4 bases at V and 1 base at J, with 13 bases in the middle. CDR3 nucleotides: TGTGCCAGCAGTTCCGCCGGGACTTGGAACACTGAAGCTTTCTTT. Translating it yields CASSSAGTWNTEAFF.

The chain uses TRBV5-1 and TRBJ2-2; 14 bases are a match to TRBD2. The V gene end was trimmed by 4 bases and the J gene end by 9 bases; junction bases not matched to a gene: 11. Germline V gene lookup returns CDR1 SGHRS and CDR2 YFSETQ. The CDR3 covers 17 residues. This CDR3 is CASSPGTSGSDFRELFF. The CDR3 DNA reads TGCGCCAGCAGCCCGGGGACTAGCGGGAGTGATTTCCGGGAGCTGTTTTTT. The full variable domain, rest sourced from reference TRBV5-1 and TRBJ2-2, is KAGVTQTPRYLIKTRGQQVTLSCSPISGHRSVSWYQQTPGQGLQFLFEYFSETQRNKGNFPGRFSGRQFSNSRSEMNVSTLELGDSALYLCASSPGTSGSDFRELFFGEGSRLTVL.

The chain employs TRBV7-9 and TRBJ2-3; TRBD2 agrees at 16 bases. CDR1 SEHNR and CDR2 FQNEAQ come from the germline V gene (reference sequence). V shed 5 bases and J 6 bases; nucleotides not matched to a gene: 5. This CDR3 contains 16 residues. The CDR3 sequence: CASSRPGLAGGDTQYF. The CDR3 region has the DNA TGTGCCAGCAGCCGACCGGGACTAGCGGGAGGGGATACGCAGTATTTT.

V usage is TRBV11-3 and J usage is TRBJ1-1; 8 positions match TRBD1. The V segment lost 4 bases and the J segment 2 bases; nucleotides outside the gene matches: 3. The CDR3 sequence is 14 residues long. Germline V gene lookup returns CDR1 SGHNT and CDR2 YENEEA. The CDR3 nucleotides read TGTGCCAGCAGCTCCGACAGGGGTAACACTGAAGCTTTCTTT. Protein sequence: CASSSDRGNTEAFF. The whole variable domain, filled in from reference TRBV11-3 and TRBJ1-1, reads EAGVVQSPRYKIIEKKQPVAFWCNPISGHNTLYWYLQNLGQGPELLIRYENEEAVDDSQLPKDRFSAERLKGVDSTLKIQPAELGDSAVYLCASSSDRGNTEAFFGQGTRLTVV.

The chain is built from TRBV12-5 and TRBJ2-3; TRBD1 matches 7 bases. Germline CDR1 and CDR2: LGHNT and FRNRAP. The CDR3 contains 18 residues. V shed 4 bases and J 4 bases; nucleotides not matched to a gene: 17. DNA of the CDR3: TGTGCTAGTGGTTCCACTGGGACAGAGGTACCTAACGCAGATACGCAGTATTTT. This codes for CASGSTGTEVPNADTQYF.

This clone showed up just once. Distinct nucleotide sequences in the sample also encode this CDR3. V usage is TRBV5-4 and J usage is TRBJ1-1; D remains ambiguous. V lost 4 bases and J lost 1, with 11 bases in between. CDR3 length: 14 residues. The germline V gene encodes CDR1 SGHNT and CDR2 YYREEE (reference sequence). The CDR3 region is CASSPQYRNTEAFF. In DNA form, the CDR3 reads TGTGCCAGCAGCCCCCAATACAGGAACACTGAAGCTTTCTTT.

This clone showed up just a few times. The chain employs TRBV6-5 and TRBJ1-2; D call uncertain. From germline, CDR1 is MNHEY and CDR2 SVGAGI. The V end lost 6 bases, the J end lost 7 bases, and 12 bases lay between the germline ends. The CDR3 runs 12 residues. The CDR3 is CASSTVLGGYTF. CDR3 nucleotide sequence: TGTGCCAGCAGCACAGTTCTCGGTGGCTACACCTTC.

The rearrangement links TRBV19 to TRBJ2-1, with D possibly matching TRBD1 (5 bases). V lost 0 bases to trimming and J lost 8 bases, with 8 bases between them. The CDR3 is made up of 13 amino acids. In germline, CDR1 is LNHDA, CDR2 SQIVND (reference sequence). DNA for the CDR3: TGTGCCAGTAGTATAGACTGGGGCCATGAGCAGTTCTTC. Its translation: CASSIDWGHEQFF.

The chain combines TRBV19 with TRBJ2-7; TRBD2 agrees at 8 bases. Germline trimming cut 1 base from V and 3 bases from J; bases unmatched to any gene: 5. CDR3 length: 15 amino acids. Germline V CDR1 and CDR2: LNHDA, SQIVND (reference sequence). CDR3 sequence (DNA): TGTGCCAGTAGTATAGTTGCGGGAGGCTTCTACGAGCAGTACTTC. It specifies CASSIVAGGFYEQYF.

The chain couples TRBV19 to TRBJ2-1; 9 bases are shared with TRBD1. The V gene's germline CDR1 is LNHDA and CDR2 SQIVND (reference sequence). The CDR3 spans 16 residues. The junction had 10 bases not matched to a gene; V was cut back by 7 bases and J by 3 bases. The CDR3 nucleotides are TGTGCCAGTACCCAACGGACAGGGGTCCTCTACAATGAGCAGTTCTTC. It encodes CASTQRTGVLYNEQFF.

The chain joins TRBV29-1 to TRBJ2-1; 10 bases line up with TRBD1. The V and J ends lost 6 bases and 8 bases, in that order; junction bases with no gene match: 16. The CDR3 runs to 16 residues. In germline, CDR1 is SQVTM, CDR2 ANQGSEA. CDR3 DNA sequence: TGCAGCGTACGGGACAGGGGTAAAAACAGCTTCGATGAGCAGTTCTTC. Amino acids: CSVRDRGKNSFDEQFF.

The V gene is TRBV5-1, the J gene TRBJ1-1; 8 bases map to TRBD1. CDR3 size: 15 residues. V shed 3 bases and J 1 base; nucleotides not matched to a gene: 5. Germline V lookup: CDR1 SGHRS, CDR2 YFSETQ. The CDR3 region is CASSSVTGGNTEAFF. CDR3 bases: TGCGCCAGCAGCTCGGTAACAGGGGGGAACACTGAAGCTTTCTTT.